This T cell receptor (beta chain) was identified in a study of OX40 agonist ivuxolimab in advanced cancers. Across the study: At 0.01 to 10 mg/kg, ivuxolimab was administered intravenously to patients every 2 weeks.

Some clones are missing from TCRdb's copy, which holds only in-frame ones; the method was immunoSEQ multiplex PCR. The sample contains almost 85,000 clones, roughly 89% of which appear only once. Germline loops: CDR1 SEHNR, CDR2 FQNEAQ (reference sequence). The CDR3 consists of 13 residues. V lost 6 bases and J 8 bases, leaving 13 bases between the germline ends. The gene calls are TRBV7-9 and TRBJ2-2, with a weak D call TRBD1 (6 bases). This TCR was recovered from an adult with an advanced solid tumor such as melanoma, head and neck, liver or kidney cancer. The specimen comprised CD4+ or CD8+ T cells sorted from blood, sampled in a trial of the OX40 agonist ivuxolimab. The CDR3 DNA follows: TGTGCCAGCAGTTATACAGGGCCAGGGGAGCTGTTTTTT. This encodes CASSYTGPGELFF.